This entry features one T cell receptor beta chain sequence. Its antigen remains unknown. Researchers amplified the TCR beta CDR3 regions from RNA transcripts. In the first-round RT-PCR of the TCR CDR3, the HTBI primer set was used. TCRdb recomputed calls from the multiplex PCR reads with MiXCR, one row per CDR3 protein. The table lists around 340,000 distinct CDR3 sequences, around 23% of them singletons, with roughly 52% in the top ten. Germline CDR1 MDHEN, CDR2 SYDVKM. Trimming removed 1 base from V and 5 bases from J, with 20 bases in between. The CDR3 sequence is 17 residues long. The data derive from a study of T cells in Graves' hyperthyroidism and ophthalmopathy. Study conclusions and caveats: Model-based prediction identified ophthalmopathy a median about 6.8 months prior to its onset.

Graves' hyperthyroidism is called stable when ophthalmopathy does not progress within 18 months. Clinical symptoms, serum thyroxine, TRAb, thyroid ultrasound and orbital computed tomography established diagnosis. Fresh peripheral blood, approximately 10 ml, yielded the PBMCs. The sample taken for sequencing was blood. This clonotype originated in a woman between 45 and 65 years old with Graves' hyperthyroidism. The rearrangement uses TRBV28 and TRBJ1-2; D perhaps matches TRBD1 (5 bases). For the CDR3, the DNA is TGTGCCAGCAGTTTATTTAACCTTTTTGGGGCAGGGTATGGCTACACCTTC. Amino acids: CASSLFNLFGAGYGYTF.